This TCR beta chain was observed in a study of T cells in Graves' hyperthyroidism and ophthalmopathy. CDR3 length equals 14 residues. The germline V gene encodes CDR1 SGHRS and CDR2 YFSETQ. The ends lost 3 bases at V and 4 bases at J; junction bases unmatched: 6. This clonotype came up a few times. Researchers took RNA transcripts and amplified the TCR beta CDR3 regions from them. HTBI primers were employed in a first-round RT-PCR of the TCR CDR3. TCRdb ran MiXCR on the multiplex PCR reads and lists one entry per CDR3 protein. In the table there are about 420,000 distinct CDR3 sequences, around 14% of which are singletons.

Sequencing was done on a sample of blood. The TCR originated in a woman between 18 and 29 years old with Graves' hyperthyroidism. V and J are TRBV5-1 and TRBJ2-5; 7 bases are a match to TRBD1. For the CDR3, the DNA is TGCGCCAGCAGCTGGGGACAGCCTAGAGAGACCCAGTACTTC. This gives the protein CASSWGQPRETQYF.